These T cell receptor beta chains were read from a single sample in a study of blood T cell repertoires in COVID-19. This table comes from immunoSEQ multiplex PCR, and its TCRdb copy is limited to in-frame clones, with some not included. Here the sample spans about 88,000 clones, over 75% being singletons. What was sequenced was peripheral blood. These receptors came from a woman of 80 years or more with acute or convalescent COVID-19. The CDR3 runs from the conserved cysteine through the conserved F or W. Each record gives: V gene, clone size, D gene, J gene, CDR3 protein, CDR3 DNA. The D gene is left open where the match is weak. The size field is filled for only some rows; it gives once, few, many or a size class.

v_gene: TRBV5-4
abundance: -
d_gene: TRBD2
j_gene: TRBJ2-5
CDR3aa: CASSLAGTSGGLGETQYF
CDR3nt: TGTGCCAGCAGCTTGGCCGGGACTAGCGGGGGGTTGGGGGAGACCCAGTACTTC

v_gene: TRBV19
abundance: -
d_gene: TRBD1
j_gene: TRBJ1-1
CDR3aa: CASNRDRGVTEAFF
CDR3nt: TGTGCCAGTAACCGGGACAGGGGAGTCACTGAAGCTTTCTTT

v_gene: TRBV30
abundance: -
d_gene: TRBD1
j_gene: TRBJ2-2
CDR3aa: CAWSTGQVTGELFF
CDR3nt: TGTGCCTGGAGTACGGGACAGGTCACCGGGGAGCTGTTTTTT

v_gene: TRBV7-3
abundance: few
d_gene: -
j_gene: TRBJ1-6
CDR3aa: CASSFSGPGSSYNSPLHF
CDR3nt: TGTGCCAGCAGCTTTTCCGGACCCGGGAGCTCCTATAATTCACCCCTCCACTTT

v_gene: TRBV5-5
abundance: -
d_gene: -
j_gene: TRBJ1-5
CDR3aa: CASSLGPGSNQPQHF
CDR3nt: TGTGCCAGCAGCTTGGGTCCAGGGAGCAATCAGCCCCAGCATTTT

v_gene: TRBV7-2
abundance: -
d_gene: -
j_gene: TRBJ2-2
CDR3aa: CASSLQGSTNTGELFF
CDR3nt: TGTGCCAGCAGCTTACAGGGGTCTACGAACACCGGGGAGCTGTTTTTT

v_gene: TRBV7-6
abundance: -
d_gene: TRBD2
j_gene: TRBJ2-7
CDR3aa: CASSSFTNSGKAYEQYF
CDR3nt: TGTGCCAGCAGCTCCTTTACTAATAGCGGGAAAGCCTACGAGCAGTACTTC

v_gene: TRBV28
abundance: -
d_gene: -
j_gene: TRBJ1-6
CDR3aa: CASSSNAGDPLHF
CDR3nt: TGTGCCAGCAGTTCTAATGCGGGGGACCCCCTCCACTTT

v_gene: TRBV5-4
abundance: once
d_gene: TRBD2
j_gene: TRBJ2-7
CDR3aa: CASSLLLAGGYLSEQYF
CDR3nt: TGTGCCAGCAGCTTGCTTCTGGCGGGAGGGTATCTCTCCGAGCAGTACTTC

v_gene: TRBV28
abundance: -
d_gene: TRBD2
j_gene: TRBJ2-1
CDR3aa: CASSDPSGSSYNEQFF
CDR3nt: TGTGCCAGCAGTGATCCTAGCGGGAGCTCCTACAATGAGCAGTTCTTC

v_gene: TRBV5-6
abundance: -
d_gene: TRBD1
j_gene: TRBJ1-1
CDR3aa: CASSGTGRTEAFF
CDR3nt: TGTGCCAGCAGTGGGACAGGGAGGACTGAAGCTTTCTTT

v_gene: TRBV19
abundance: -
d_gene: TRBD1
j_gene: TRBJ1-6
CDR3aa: CASSIRGPNSPLHF
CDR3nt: TGTGCCAGTAGTATAAGGGGGCCTAATTCACCCCTCCACTTT

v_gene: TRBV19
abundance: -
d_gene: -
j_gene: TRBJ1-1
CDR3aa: CASSIGGLLGVAFF
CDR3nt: TGTGCCAGTAGTATAGGTGGGCTCCTCGGGGTCGCTTTCTTT

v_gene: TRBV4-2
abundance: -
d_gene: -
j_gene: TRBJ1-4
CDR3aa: CASSQGHREGYRALNEKLFF
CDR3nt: TGTGCCAGCAGCCAAGGGCACAGGGAGGGATACCGGGCCCTAAATGAAAAACTGTTTTTT

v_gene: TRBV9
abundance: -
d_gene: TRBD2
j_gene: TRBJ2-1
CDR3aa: CASSPRLAGDGEQFF
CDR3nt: TGTGCCAGCAGCCCTCGACTAGCGGGAGATGGTGAGCAGTTCTTC

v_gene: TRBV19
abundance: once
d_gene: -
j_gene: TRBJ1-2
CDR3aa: CATHVLGPDYGYTF
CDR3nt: TGTGCCACCCATGTCCTGGGGCCGGACTATGGCTACACCTTC

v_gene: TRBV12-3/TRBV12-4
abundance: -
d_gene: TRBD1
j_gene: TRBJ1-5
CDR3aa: CASRGTVNQPQHF
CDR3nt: TGTGCCAGCAGGGGGACAGTCAATCAGCCCCAGCATTTT

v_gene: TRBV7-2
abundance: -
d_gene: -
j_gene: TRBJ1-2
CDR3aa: CASSLEDAGRGGYTF
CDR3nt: TGTGCCAGCAGCTTAGAGGATGCGGGGCGGGGTGGCTACACCTTC

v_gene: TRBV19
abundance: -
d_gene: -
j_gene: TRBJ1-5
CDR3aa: CASSYTAYSNQPQHF
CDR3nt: TGTGCCAGTAGTTACACAGCTTATAGCAATCAGCCCCAGCATTTT

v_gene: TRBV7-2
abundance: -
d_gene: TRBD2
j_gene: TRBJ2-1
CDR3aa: CASSQNSGGARGEQFF
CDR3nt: TGTGCCAGCAGCCAGAATAGCGGGGGGGCCAGGGGTGAGCAGTTCTTC

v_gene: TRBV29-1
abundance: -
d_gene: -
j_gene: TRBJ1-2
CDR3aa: CSGIDRGYGYTF
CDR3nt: TGCAGCGGAATAGACAGAGGCTATGGCTACACCTTC

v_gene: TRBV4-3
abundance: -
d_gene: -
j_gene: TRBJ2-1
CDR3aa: CASSQDTSGWREQFF
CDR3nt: TGCGCCAGCAGCCAAGACACCTCAGGCTGGAGGGAGCAGTTCTTC

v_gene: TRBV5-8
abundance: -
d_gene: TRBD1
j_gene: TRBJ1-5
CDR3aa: CASSWGTVRNQPQHF
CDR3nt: TGTGCCAGCAGCTGGGGGACAGTTCGGAATCAGCCCCAGCATTTT

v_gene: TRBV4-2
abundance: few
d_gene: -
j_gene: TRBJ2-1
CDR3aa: CASSQGGGQVYNEQFF
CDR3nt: TGTGCCAGCAGCCAAGGGGGAGGTCAAGTATACAATGAGCAGTTCTTC

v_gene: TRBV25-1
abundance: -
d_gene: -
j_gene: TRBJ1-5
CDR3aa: CASSDLIGNQPQHF
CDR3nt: TGTGCCAGCAGTGACCTAATCGGCAATCAGCCCCAGCATTTT

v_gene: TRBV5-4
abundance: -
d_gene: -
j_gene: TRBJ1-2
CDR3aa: CASSLAGNYGYTF
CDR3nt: TGTGCCAGCAGCTTGGCGGGGAACTATGGCTACACCTTC

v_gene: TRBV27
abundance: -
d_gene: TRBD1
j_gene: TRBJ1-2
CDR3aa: CASSLVQGSYGYTF
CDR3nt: TGTGCCAGCAGTTTAGTACAGGGGTCCTATGGCTACACCTTC

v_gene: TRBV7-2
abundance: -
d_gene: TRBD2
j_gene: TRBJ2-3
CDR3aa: CASSLLAGGQLDTQYF
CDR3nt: TGTGCCAGCAGCTTACTAGCGGGGGGGCAATTAGATACGCAGTATTTT

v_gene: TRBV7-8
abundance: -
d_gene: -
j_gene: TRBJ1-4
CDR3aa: CASSLRSSGVGEKLFF
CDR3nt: TGTGCCAGCAGCTTAAGGTCGTCAGGGGTTGGTGAAAAACTGTTTTTT

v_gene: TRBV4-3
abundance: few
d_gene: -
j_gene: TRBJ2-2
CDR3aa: CASSQVRTGELFF
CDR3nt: TGCGCCAGCAGCCAAGTCCGTACCGGGGAGCTGTTTTTT

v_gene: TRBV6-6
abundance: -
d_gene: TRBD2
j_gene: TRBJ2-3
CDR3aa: CASRTTSGGTDTQYF
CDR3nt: TGTGCCAGCAGGACGACTAGCGGGGGTACAGATACGCAGTATTTT

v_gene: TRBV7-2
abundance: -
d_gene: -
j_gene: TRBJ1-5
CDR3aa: CASSIDSSNQPQHF
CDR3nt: TGTGCCAGCAGCATAGACAGTAGCAATCAGCCCCAGCATTTT

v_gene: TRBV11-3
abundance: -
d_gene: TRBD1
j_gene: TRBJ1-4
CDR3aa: CASQKTGEEKLFF
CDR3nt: TGTGCCAGCCAAAAGACAGGGGAGGAAAAACTGTTTTTT

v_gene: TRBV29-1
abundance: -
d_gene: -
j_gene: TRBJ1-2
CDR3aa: CSVDNGYTF
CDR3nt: TGCAGCGTTGACAATGGCTACACCTTC

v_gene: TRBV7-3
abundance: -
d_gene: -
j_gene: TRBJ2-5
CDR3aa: CASSLLAPGNQETQYF
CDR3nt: TGTGCCAGCAGCTTATTAGCGCCCGGGAACCAAGAGACCCAGTACTTC

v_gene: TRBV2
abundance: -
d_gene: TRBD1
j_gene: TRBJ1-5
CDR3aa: CASSGTGGSQPQHF
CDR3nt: TGTGCCAGCAGTGGGACAGGGGGATCTCAGCCCCAGCATTTT

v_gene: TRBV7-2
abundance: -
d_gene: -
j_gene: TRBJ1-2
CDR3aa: CASSLDRTIYGYTF
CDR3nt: TGTGCCAGCAGCTTAGATAGGACAATCTATGGCTACACCTTC

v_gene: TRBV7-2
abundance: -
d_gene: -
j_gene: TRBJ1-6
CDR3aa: CASSLGGPGNSPLHF
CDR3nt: TGTGCCAGCAGCTTAGGGGGGCCGGGGAATTCACCCCTCCACTTT

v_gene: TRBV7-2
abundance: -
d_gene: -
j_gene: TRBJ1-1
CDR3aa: CASSLGQLNTEAFF
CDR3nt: TGTGCCAGCAGCTTAGGACAGCTGAACACTGAAGCTTTCTTT

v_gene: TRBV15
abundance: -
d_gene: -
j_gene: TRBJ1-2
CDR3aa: CATSRGTGLGYGYTF
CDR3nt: TGTGCCACCAGCAGAGGTACAGGGTTGGGCTATGGCTACACCTTC

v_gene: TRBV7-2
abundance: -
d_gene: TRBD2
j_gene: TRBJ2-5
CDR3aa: CASSLKRGGAGTQYF
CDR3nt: TGTGCCAGCAGCTTAAAGCGGGGGGGCGCAGGGACCCAGTACTTC

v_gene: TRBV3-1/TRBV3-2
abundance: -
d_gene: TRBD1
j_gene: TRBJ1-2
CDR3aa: CASSPNTGGYGYTF
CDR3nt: TGTGCCAGCAGCCCAAATACAGGGGGTTATGGCTACACCTTC

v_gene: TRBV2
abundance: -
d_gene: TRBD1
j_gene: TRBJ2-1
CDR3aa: CASSLTGDNEQFF
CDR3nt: TGTGCCAGCAGTTTGACAGGGGACAATGAGCAGTTCTTC